The 9 T cell receptor beta chains in this list originate from one sample, sequenced in a study of patients and donors after allogeneic stem cell transplantation. A single record per CDR3 protein comes from TCRdb applying MiXCR to the RT-PCR reads. The sample yields 100,000 to 130,000 distinct CDR3 sequences, 35% seen once. Sequenced input: blood, either unsorted or a sorted T cell fraction (not recorded which). The source is a human donor who was either an allogeneic HSCT recipient or a stem cell or donor lymphocyte infusion donor (not recorded which). It is not recorded whose cells these are; they may come from a transplant donor.

The CDR3 loop is CATSDPGQGAGTQYF. In DNA form, the CDR3 reads TGTGCCACCAGTGATCCAGGACAGGGGGCGGGTACGCAGTATTTT. The rearrangement links TRBV24-1 to TRBJ2-3; TRBD1 aligns across 11 bases. The germline V gene has CDR1 KGHDR and CDR2 SFDVKD. J was trimmed by 8 bases and V by 3 bases; bases with no gene match: 6. The CDR3 consists of 15 residues.

The J gene is TRBJ1-1, the V gene TRBV5-6; the D is unclear. Trimming stripped 6 bases from V and 6 bases from J, with 24 bases between. Germline V CDR1 and CDR2: SGHDT, YYEEEE. CDR3 length: 16 amino acids. The CDR3 coding sequence is TGTGCCAGCAACCGGGGTGGCGCTCGTCGAATGCCTGAAGCTTTCTTT. It yields the protein CASNRGGARRMPEAFF.

This clonotype was seen a handful of times. V is TRBV4-2 and J is TRBJ1-6; a weak D match, TRBD1 (6 bases). Germline loops: CDR1 LGHNA, CDR2 YNFKEQ. The CDR3 length is 16 residues. V dropped 4 bases and J dropped 7 bases, with 17 bases sitting between them. The CDR3 loop reads CASSPTRGVGNSPLHF. The CDR3 bases are TGTGCCAGCAGCCCTACCAGGGGTGTGGGGAATTCACCCCTCCACTTT.

V and J are TRBV3-1 and TRBJ2-5, with D possibly being TRBD1 or TRBD2 (6 bases each). V shed 0 bases and J shed 6 bases, with 14 bases lying between them. Germline-derived CDR1 and CDR2 are LGHDT and YNNKEL (reference sequence). This CDR3 spans 15 amino acids. The CDR3 region has the DNA TGTGCCAGCAGCCAAGATGGTCTAGGGGGGAAGACCCAGTACTTC. This encodes CASSQDGLGGKTQYF.

The chain has TRBV5-5 and TRBJ1-5; D is perhaps TRBD1 (6 bases). Trimming pared 1 base from V and 7 bases from J, leaving 15 bases between. This CDR3 has 15 amino acids. In germline, CDR1 is SGHKS, CDR2 YYEKEE (reference sequence). The CDR3 loop reads CASSLTGPAGQPQHF. DNA for the CDR3: TGTGCCAGCAGCTTGACAGGGCCAGCGGGGCAGCCCCAGCATTTT.

The chain has TRBV27 and TRBJ2-1, with TRBD1 identical over 8 bases. The germline V gene has CDR1 MNHEY and CDR2 SMNVEV (reference sequence). The CDR3 sequence is 14 residues long. The ends lost 6 bases at V and 2 bases at J; junction bases unmatched: 3. The CDR3 spells CASRDRATYNEQFF. CDR3 DNA: TGTGCCAGCAGGGACAGGGCCACCTACAATGAGCAGTTCTTC.

This clonotype was picked up a small number of times. V gene TRBV7-8 combines with J gene TRBJ2-5; possibly TRBD2 for D (5 bases). Germline V gene lookup returns CDR1 SGHVS and CDR2 FQNEAQ. The CDR3 contains 13 residues. V lost 1 base, J lost 4 bases, and 7 bases lay in between. In DNA form, the CDR3 reads TGTGCCAGCAGCTTAGTTGGGAGAGAGACCCAGTACTTC. Its translation: CASSLVGRETQYF. Complete variable domain (other parts from reference TRBV7-8 and TRBJ2-5): GAGVSQSPRYKVAKRGQDVALRCDPISGHVSLFWYQQALGQGPEFLTYFQNEAQLDKSGLPSDRFFAERPEGSVSTLKIQRTQQEDSAVYLCASSLVGRETQYFGPGTRLLVL.

The chain joins TRBV30 to TRBJ2-2; 9 bases align to TRBD2. Germline values: CDR1 GTSNPN, CDR2 SVGIG (reference sequence). The junction had 4 bases not matched to a gene; V was cut back by 0 bases and J by 5 bases. CDR3 length: 15 residues. CDR3 region: CAWSVVAGGTGELFF. Here the CDR3 DNA reads TGTGCCTGGAGTGTAGTTGCGGGGGGGACCGGGGAGCTGTTTTTT.

The chain couples TRBV3-1 to TRBJ2-5; no reliable D call. The CDR3 length is 12 residues. Trimming left V 0 bases short and J 4 bases short, with 3 bases between. Germline V lookup: CDR1 LGHDT, CDR2 YNNKEL (reference sequence). CDR3 in DNA: TGTGCCAGCAGCCAAGATGTAGAGACCCAGTACTTC. As protein: CASSQDVETQYF.